A selection of T cell receptor beta chains follows, all from one sample in a study of blood T cell repertoires in COVID-19. Using immunoSEQ multiplex PCR, the repertoire was profiled, and TCRdb retains in-frame clones only, with some absent. The sample has under 250,000 clones, 84% seen once. Sample: peripheral blood. All receptors derive from a woman between 45 and 60 years old with active or convalescent COVID-19. Both conserved end residues are part of each CDR3. Each record gives: J gene, V gene, D gene, clone size, CDR3 DNA, CDR3 protein. D genes are given only for firm matches. Where a row states a size, it is once, few, many or the class of an expanded clone; other rows omit it.

>TRBJ2-7|TRBV6-5|TRBD1|-
TGTGCCAGCAGTAAGGGGGCGCGGCAGTACTTC
CASSKGARQYF
>TRBJ1-5|TRBV19|-|-
TGTGCCAGTATGATGGGGGCAGGGGGCAATCAGCCCCAGCATTTT
CASMMGAGGNQPQHF
>TRBJ1-1|TRBV12-3/TRBV12-4|-|once
TGTGCCAGCAGTTTTAGACAGCCAGAAGCTTTCTTT
CASSFRQPEAFF
>TRBJ2-6|TRBV7-9|TRBD2|-
TGTGCCAGCAGCCAGGCGGGGGCTGGGGCCAACGTCCTGACTTTC
CASSQAGAGANVLTF
>TRBJ2-3|TRBV11-2|TRBD1|-
TGTGCCAGCAGCGTCCACAGGGGAACAGATACGCAGTATTTT
CASSVHRGTDTQYF
>TRBJ1-1|TRBV7-9|-|-
TGTGCCAGCAGCTTAGGTCAGATGAACACTGAAGCTTTCTTT
CASSLGQMNTEAFF
>TRBJ1-6|TRBV28|-|-
TGTGCCAGCAGTTTTCGAGGAGTCTATAATTCACCCCTCCACTTT
CASSFRGVYNSPLHF
>TRBJ1-1|TRBV18|-|-
TGTGCCAGCTCCCACGACAGAAACACTGAAGCTTTCTTT
CASSHDRNTEAFF
>TRBJ2-2|TRBV18|-|-
TGTGCCAGCTCACCACCCTCCCGGACAGCCACCGGGGAGCTGTTTTTT
CASSPPSRTATGELFF
>TRBJ1-1|TRBV12-3/TRBV12-4|-|once
TGTGCCAGCACCACGGGGGGCCTTGAAGCTTTCTTT
CASTTGGLEAFF
>TRBJ1-3|TRBV10-3|-|-
TGTGCCATCAAGGAGTGGGGAGGGGACTTCTCTGGAAACACCATATATTTT
CAIKEWGGDFSGNTIYF
>TRBJ2-7|TRBV4-1|-|once
TGCGCCAGCAGCCAAGGTGGCGGGCCTCCCTACGAGCAGTACTTC
CASSQGGGPPYEQYF
>TRBJ2-1|TRBV6-5|TRBD2|large
TGTGCCAGCAGCCCCGCGGGGGACGGGGGGTATGAGCAGTTCTTC
CASSPAGDGGYEQFF
>TRBJ2-5|TRBV5-6|TRBD1|-
TGTGCCAGCAGCAGGGACAGGGGAATGGGCCAAGAGACCCAGTACTTC
CASSRDRGMGQETQYF
>TRBJ1-6|TRBV5-1|-|-
TGCGCCAGCAGCTTGTCGGCGACAGGTAGCTCACCCCTCCACTTT
CASSLSATGSSPLHF
>TRBJ1-6|TRBV11-2|TRBD1|once
TGTGCCAGCAGCTCGGGACAGGCAGCCTACTCACCCCTCCACTTT
CASSSGQAAYSPLHF
>TRBJ2-1|TRBV7-8|-|-
TGTGCCAGCAGCCAAGTGGCTGAGCAGTTCTTC
CASSQVAEQFF
>TRBJ1-2|TRBV7-2|TRBD1|-
TGTGCCAGCAGCTTAGCCTCGGGACAGAACTATGGCTACACCTTC
CASSLASGQNYGYTF
>TRBJ1-2|TRBV6-5|-|-
TGTGCCAGCAGTCCGGGACTGCCCTATGGCTACACCTTC
CASSPGLPYGYTF
>TRBJ2-1|TRBV18|TRBD2|-
TGTGCCAGCTCACCCGGACTAGCGGGGGCCCTCCAGATTCGGAATGAGCAGTTCTTC
CASSPGLAGALQIRNEQFF
>TRBJ1-2|TRBV29-1|TRBD1|-
TGCAGCGGGGGTACAGGGGATGGCTACACCTTC
CSGGTGDGYTF
>TRBJ2-7|TRBV5-1|-|-
TGCGCCAGCAGCCCACAGGGGGGGCTAGGCTACGAGCAGTACTTC
CASSPQGGLGYEQYF
>TRBJ1-4|TRBV7-8|-|-
TGTGCCAGCAGCTTAGGCGGGGGTCGGAATGAAAAACTGTTTTTT
CASSLGGGRNEKLFF
>TRBJ2-3|TRBV11-2|TRBD2|many
TGTGCCAGCAGCTTACTCGCGGGGGCAGATACGCAGTATTTT
CASSLLAGADTQYF
>TRBJ1-5|TRBV24-1|TRBD1|-
TGTGCCACCGCGGACAGGGAGGCCCAGCATTTT
CATADREAQHF
>TRBJ2-1|TRBV4-2|TRBD2|-
TGTGCCAGCAGCCCTCTAGCGGGGAATTACAATGAGCAGTTCTTC
CASSPLAGNYNEQFF
>TRBJ2-7|TRBV24-1|-|-
TGTGCCACCAGCGGAAGGGGGACGTCCTACGAGCAGTACTTC
CATSGRGTSYEQYF
>TRBJ1-1|TRBV28|TRBD1|-
TGTGCCAGCAGTTTAAGTGGACAGGGGACCACTGAAGCTTTCTTT
CASSLSGQGTTEAFF
>TRBJ2-7|TRBV19|-|-
TGTGCCAGAGAGGCATCCCACGAGCAGTACTTC
CAREASHEQYF
>TRBJ2-7|TRBV5-1|TRBD2|-
TGCGCCAGCAGCTTCAGCGGCGGGAGTGGGTCCTACGAGCAGTACTTC
CASSFSGGSGSYEQYF
>TRBJ2-1|TRBV6-4|TRBD2|once
TGTGCCAGCAGTGAACGCGGGAGAAACAATGAGCAGTTCTTC
CASSERGRNNEQFF
>TRBJ1-2|TRBV2|-|-
TGTGCCAGCGGGAGGGACTATGGCTACACCTTC
CASGRDYGYTF
>TRBJ1-6|TRBV6-5|TRBD1|-
TGTGCCAGCAGCGCGATAGACAGGGAGACACCCCTCCACTTT
CASSAIDRETPLHF